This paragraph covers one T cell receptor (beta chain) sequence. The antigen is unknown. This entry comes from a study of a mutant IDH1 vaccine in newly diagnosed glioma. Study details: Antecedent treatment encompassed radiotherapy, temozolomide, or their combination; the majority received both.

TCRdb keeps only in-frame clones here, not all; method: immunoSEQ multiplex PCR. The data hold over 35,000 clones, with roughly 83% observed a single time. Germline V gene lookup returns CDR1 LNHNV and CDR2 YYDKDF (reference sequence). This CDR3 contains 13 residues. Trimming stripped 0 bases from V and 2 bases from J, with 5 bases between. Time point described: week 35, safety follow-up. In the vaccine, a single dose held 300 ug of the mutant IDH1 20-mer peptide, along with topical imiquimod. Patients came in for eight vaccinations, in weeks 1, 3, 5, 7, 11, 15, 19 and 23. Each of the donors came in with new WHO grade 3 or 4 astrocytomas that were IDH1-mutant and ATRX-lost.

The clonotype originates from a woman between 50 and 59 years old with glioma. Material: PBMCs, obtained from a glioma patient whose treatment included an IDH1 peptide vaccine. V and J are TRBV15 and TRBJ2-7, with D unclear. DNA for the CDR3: TGTGCCACCAGCAGAGATAGAACCTACGAGCAGTACTTC. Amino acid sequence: CATSRDRTYEQYF.